The entry below gives a single TCR beta chain sequence along with its context. The antigen is undetermined. This sample was included in a study of T cell responses to AZD1222 COVID-19 vaccine. General study findings and limits: Nearly half of unique spike-specific TCRs reportedly avoided B.1.351 and B.1.1.7 mutated regions. Researchers report vaccine-associated CD4 TCRs spanning spike, with dominance at 160-218 and 743-854. White British donors predominated, females outnumbered males, and clonal diversity was possibly underestimated. Only after the peak T cell response were repertoires sampled.

This table comes from immunoSEQ multiplex PCR, and its TCRdb copy is limited to in-frame clones, with some not included. The sample has 100,000 to 150,000 clones, roughly 88% seen once; the top ten hold about 4.5%. Germline lookup yields CDR1 SQVTM and CDR2 ANQGSEA. V trimming: 6 bases; J trimming: 7 bases; junction bases outside the gene matches: 5. This CDR3 is built from 11 residues. The specimen comprised peripheral blood, sampled on day 0 of MenACWY control vaccination. This chain connects TRBV29-1 to TRBJ1-2; 7 positions match TRBD1. The clonotype comes from an adult in good health. CDR3 protein: CSVRTGAGYTF. The CDR3 DNA reads as TGCAGCGTACGAACAGGGGCTGGCTACACCTTC.